This T cell receptor beta chain was observed in a study of blood T cell repertoires in COVID-19. Study-wide context: Samples taken during acute and convalescent COVID-19 were collected in the United States, Italy and Spain. T cells, B-cell-depleted T cells, or PBMCs provided the cDNA or gDNA that served as material.

Clones were read by immunoSEQ multiplex PCR, and TCRdb kept only the in-frame ones, dropping some. The sample lists about 290,000 clones; 85% were seen once. This receptor was taken from a woman aged 50 to 60 with active or convalescent COVID-19. Input material: peripheral blood.

The CDR3 sequence: CASSLGQNQPQHF. The CDR3 DNA follows: TGTGCCAGCTCACTAGGACAGAATCAGCCCCAGCATTTT. This chain links TRBV18 with TRBJ1-5; tentatively, D is TRBD1 (6 bases). The CDR3 totals 13 residues. The germline CDR1 and CDR2 sequences are KGHSH and LQKENI. The V and J ends lost 4 bases and 4 bases respectively, with 8 bases between them. The full variable domain, rest sourced from reference TRBV18 and TRBJ1-5, is NAGVMQNPRHLVRRRGQEARLRCSPMKGHSHVYWYRQLPEEGLKFMVYLQKENIIDESGMPKERFSAEFPKEGPSILRIQQVVRGDSAAYFCASSLGQNQPQHFGDGTRLSIL.